The present T cell receptor (beta chain) was sequenced within a study of cytomegalovirus exposure and HLA in healthy donors. Note on this clone: Its matching antigen is unknown.

Study-level results: Subsequent analysis revealed that first-cohort TCR clusters tended to co-occur in the 130 or so validation repertoires. Many donors shared some public TCRs, even though most TCR sequences were rare.

Germline V CDR1 and CDR2: SGDLS, YYNGEE. The trim removed 4 bases at V and 9 bases at J, leaving 4 bases unmatched. The CDR3 is made up of 14 amino acids. TCRdb keeps only in-frame clones here, not all; method: immunoSEQ multiplex PCR. The sample gives 150,000 to 200,000 clones, around four fifths of which show up once; 2% to 2.5% is in the top ten. Sequencing was done on a sample of PBMCs. The clonotype comes from a young man in good health and CMV-seropositive. The rearrangement uses TRBV9 and TRBJ1-6; 10 positions match TRBD1. CDR3 coding DNA: TGTGCCAGCAGCTTCCGGGACAGGGGTTCACCCCTCCACTTT. It encodes CASSFRDRGSPLHF.